The 15 T cell receptor beta chains reported below all come from one sample, sequenced in a study of early T cells in non-severe SARS-CoV-2 infection. TCRdb used MiXCR to reprocess the 5' RACE reads, holding one entry per CDR3 protein. This repertoire shows around 44,000 distinct CDR3 sequences, over 7.5% found once; its top ten account for 8% to 10%. Sequencing was done on a sample of whole blood. Receptor source: an adult who was a healthcare worker with PCR-confirmed SARS-CoV-2 infection or an uninfected control (not recorded which).

This clonotype was seen ten or more times. The rearrangement joins TRBV4-1 to TRBJ1-5; 7 positions match TRBD1. This CDR3 is built from 14 residues. V lost 2 bases to trimming and J lost 7 bases; unmatched junction nucleotides: 5. Germline assignment: CDR1 MGHRA and CDR2 YSYEKL. The CDR3 loop reads CASSQTGAGQPQHF. In DNA, the CDR3 is TGCGCCAGCAGCCAAACAGGGGCCGGGCAGCCCCAGCATTTT.

The CDR3: CASSEYGPSGANVLTF. The CDR3 coding sequence is TGTGCCAGCAGTGAATATGGACCATCTGGGGCCAACGTCCTGACTTTC. J is TRBJ2-6 and V is TRBV25-1, with D unclear. V was clipped by 0 bases and J by 1 base, with 7 bases between them. Germline V lookup: CDR1 MGHDK, CDR2 SYGVNS. The CDR3 totals 16 residues.

This clonotype was picked up many times. This chain links TRBV6-6 with TRBJ2-7, with 9 bases that match TRBD1. The CDR3 is made up of 14 amino acids. The germline V gene encodes CDR1 MNHNY and CDR2 SVGAGI (reference sequence). The V and J ends lost 2 bases and 3 bases, in that order; junction bases with no gene match: 2. This CDR3 is CASSYGQGNYEQYF. The CDR3 DNA reads as TGTGCCAGCAGTTACGGACAGGGGAACTACGAGCAGTACTTC.

This clonotype was found many times. The chain recombines TRBV3-1 with TRBJ1-1; 7 bases agree with TRBD1. V lost 2 bases to trimming and J lost 4 bases; unmatched junction nucleotides: 13. The CDR3 is 17 residues long. Looked up from germline, CDR1 is LGHDT and CDR2 is YNNKEL (reference sequence). For the CDR3, the DNA is TGTGCCAGCAGCCAAAGAATCCAGGGGGGAAGGAGCACTGAAGCTTTCTTT. Translating gives CASSQRIQGGRSTEAFF. Complete variable domain (other parts from reference TRBV3-1 and TRBJ1-1): DTAVSQTPKYLVTQMGNDKSIKCEQNLGHDTMYWYKQDSKKFLKIMFSYNNKELIINETVPNRFSPKSPDKAHLNLHINSLELGDSAVYFCASSQRIQGGRSTEAFFGQGTRLTVV.

The chain couples TRBV28 to TRBJ2-7, with TRBD1 as a possible D gene (6 bases). The length of the CDR3 is 14 residues. Germline V gives CDR1 MDHEN, CDR2 SYDVKM. With 5 bases removed from V and 3 bases from J, the gap between germline ends came to 14 bases. The CDR3 coding sequence is TGTGCCAGCAGTCCGGGACAAGTAGGCTACGAGCAGTACTTC. Its translation: CASSPGQVGYEQYF.

This clonotype was recorded at least ten times. This chain connects TRBV18 to TRBJ1-5; D is perhaps TRBD1 (5 bases). The germline V and J ends were trimmed by 2 bases and 1 base, with 9 bases remaining between them. The germline V gene has CDR1 KGHSH and CDR2 LQKENI. The CDR3 covers 15 residues. For the CDR3, the DNA is TGTGCCAGCTCACCAAGTTCAGGGAGCAATCAGCCCCAGCATTTT. This codes for CASSPSSGSNQPQHF.

This clonotype was seen at least ten times. The rearrangement joins TRBV12-3 or TRBV12-4 to TRBJ1-1; D gene unclear. The V end lost 7 bases, the J end lost 3 bases, and 9 bases lay between the germline ends. CDR3 length: 12 residues. The CDR3 DNA reads as TGTGCCAGCACCCGACAAGACACTGAAGCTTTCTTT. Amino acid sequence: CASTRQDTEAFF.

Relative to its sample, this clonotype is medium-sized. CDR3 amino acids: CASSSGLAGAGEQFF. In DNA form, the CDR3 reads TGTGCCAGCAGCTCGGGACTAGCGGGAGCGGGGGAGCAGTTCTTC. The chain carries TRBV7-9 and TRBJ2-1; 14 nucleotides align to TRBD2. Germline CDR1 SEHNR, CDR2 FQNEAQ (reference sequence). This CDR3 region has 15 residues. The ends lost 4 bases at V and 10 bases at J; junction bases unmatched: 6.

CDR3 sequence: CASRLAGGNTGELFF. The CDR3 DNA follows: TGTGCCAGCAGATTAGCGGGAGGAAACACCGGGGAGCTGTTTTTT. J is TRBJ2-2 and V is TRBV6-2 or TRBV6-3; the match to TRBD2 covers 10 bases. Germline CDR1 and CDR2: MNHEY and SVGEGT. The V segment lost 6 bases and the J segment 2 bases; nucleotides outside the gene matches: 3. The CDR3 consists of 15 residues.

At least ten counts were recorded for this clonotype. V is TRBV7-2 and J is TRBJ2-7, with D unresolved. Germline CDR1 is SGHTA and CDR2 is FQGNSA. This CDR3 spans 15 amino acids. Trimming left V 1 base short and J 1 base short, with 11 bases between. The CDR3, as DNA: TGTGCCAGCAGCTTAGAAAGCTCTCGGTCCTACGAGCAGTACTTC. Its translation is CASSLESSRSYEQYF.

The chain couples TRBV29-1 to TRBJ1-2, with no clear D. V gave up 5 bases and J gave up 1 base, with 17 bases separating them. This CDR3 contains 15 residues. Germline assignment: CDR1 SQVTM and CDR2 ANQGSEA. CDR3 amino acids: CSVKSGRIGNYGYTF. Written as DNA, the CDR3 is TGCAGCGTTAAGAGCGGAAGGATTGGTAACTATGGCTACACCTTC.

The CDR3, as DNA: TGTGCCAGCGAGACTAGCTTCGGCACAGATACGCAGTATTTT. Translated, it gives CASETSFGTDTQYF. This chain joins TRBV5-5 and TRBJ2-3; TRBD2 matches 7 bases. V lost 7 bases to trimming and J lost 1 base; unmatched junction nucleotides: 6. The CDR3 totals 14 residues. In germline, CDR1 is SGHKS, CDR2 YYEKEE (reference sequence).

The genes are TRBV9 and TRBJ2-7; the match to TRBD2 covers 7 bases. Trimming removed 0 bases from V and 1 base from J; junction bases left unmatched: 10. The CDR3 is 17 amino acids. Germline-derived CDR1 and CDR2 are SGDLS and YYNGEE. The CDR3: CASSVASGAPASYEQYF. The CDR3 region has the DNA TGTGCCAGCAGCGTAGCGAGCGGGGCCCCTGCGTCCTACGAGCAGTACTTC.

This clonotype showed up many times. The rearrangement joins TRBV4-1 to TRBJ2-3, with 10 positions matching TRBD1. The CDR3 extends over 16 amino acids. The germline gives CDR1 MGHRA, CDR2 YSYEKL. V was pared by 0 bases and J by 1 base, with 1 base of the junction left unmatched. The CDR3 DNA sequence: TGCGCCAGCAGCCAAGATGGGACAGGGGGCACAGATACGCAGTATTTT. Its translation: CASSQDGTGGTDTQYF.

The V gene is TRBV6-2 or TRBV6-3, the J gene TRBJ2-7; TRBD1 might be the D (5 bases). The CDR3 covers 12 residues. Germline values: CDR1 MNHEY, CDR2 SVGEGT. Between the trimmed V and J ends, which lost 7 bases and 2 bases, there was a span of 9 bases. In DNA form, the CDR3 reads TGTGCCAGCAAGGACAACACCTACGAGCAGTACTTC. Translating gives CASKDNTYEQYF.